What follows are 3 T cell receptor beta chains derived from one specimen sequenced in a study of blood T cell repertoires in COVID-19 (dated by TCRdb to between 2020 and 2021). The library was prepared using the immunoSEQ multiplex PCR assay. TCRdb took this table from immuneACCESS and kept in-frame rearrangements with V and J called. Such tables lack part of the clones; where checked against another copy, unresolved V genes explain under half of the gap, and the rest is unexplained. This sample has approximately 120,000 clones in its table, and less than 85% of those were observed once. Approximately 4.2% of the sample is in the top ten clones. Source material: peripheral blood. The receptors shown here come from a human donor in a cohort sampled during active or convalescent COVID-19.

The genes are TRBV28 and TRBJ1-1; D is perhaps TRBD1 (5 bases). V was cut by 2 bases and J by 4 bases, with 8 bases left in between. This CDR3 contains 13 residues. Germline lookup yields CDR1 MDHEN and CDR2 SYDVKM. The CDR3 DNA is TGTGCCAGCAGTTTAGGGGGGGGCACTGAAGCTTTCTTT. It codes for CASSLGGGTEAFF. Full variable domain (rest looked up from reference TRBV28 and TRBJ1-1): DVKVTQSSRYLVKRTGEKVFLECVQDMDHENMFWYRQDPGLGLRLIYFSYDVKMKEKGDIPEGYSVSREKKERFSLILESASTNQTSMYLCASSLGGGTEAFFGQGTRLTVV.

This chain joins TRBV7-8 and TRBJ1-6, with D unclear. Trimming took 1 base from V and 3 from J, leaving 7 bases between them. This CDR3 has 15 residues. Germline CDR1 SGHVS, CDR2 FQNEAQ. The CDR3 coding sequence is TGTGCCAGCAGCTTAGTTGGTAGCTATAATTCACCCCTCCACTTT. This gives the protein CASSLVGSYNSPLHF. The full variable domain, rest sourced from reference TRBV7-8 and TRBJ1-6, is GAGVSQSPRYKVAKRGQDVALRCDPISGHVSLFWYQQALGQGPEFLTYFQNEAQLDKSGLPSDRFFAERPEGSVSTLKIQRTQQEDSAVYLCASSLVGSYNSPLHFGNGTRLTVT.

A single count supports this clone. The chain couples TRBV7-2 to TRBJ2-3, with 8 bases identical to TRBD1. The ends lost 5 bases at V and 2 bases at J; junction bases unmatched: 6. Germline CDR1 SGHTA, CDR2 FQGNSA. CDR3 length equals 15 residues. The CDR3 protein is CASSPRDRYTDTQYF. DNA for the CDR3: TGTGCCAGCAGCCCCCGGGACAGGTACACAGATACGCAGTATTTT. Drawing the rest from reference TRBV7-2 and TRBJ2-3, the complete variable domain is GAGVSQSPSNKVTEKGKDVELRCDPISGHTALYWYRQSLGQGLEFLIYFQGNSAPDKSGLPSDRFSAERTGGSVSTLTIQRTQQEDSAVYLCASSPRDRYTDTQYFGPGTRLTVL.